This TCR beta chain derives from a study of cytotoxic CD8 clonotypes in ibrutinib-treated CLL. At the level of the study: Partial responses totalled about 24 and complete responses 2; after median 68 months, about 14 remained remitted and around twelve progressed.

Repertoires were generated with immunoSEQ multiplex PCR, while TCRdb's copy carries only in-frame clones and drops some. The sample contains some 65,000 clones, approximately 62% of which appear only once. This clone turned up a few times. The antigen is undetermined. Study-wide findings and caveats: Clonality was higher at ibrutinib response and returned toward baseline at progression. Under treatment, the uncommon public clonotypes either contracted or remained stable.

With cryopreserved PBMCs as the source, around 1.9 micrograms of genomic DNA went to TCR beta libraries. This CDR3 comprises 14 residues. From germline, CDR1 is MGHDK and CDR2 SYGVNS. Trimming took off 2 bases at V and 10 bases at J, with 12 bases between the two ends. The J gene is TRBJ1-6, the V gene TRBV25-1; D gene ambiguous. Sequenced here: PBMCs, sampled after 12 months of ibrutinib treatment. The source of this sequence is a human donor with chronic lymphocytic leukemia. In DNA, the CDR3 is TGTGCCAGCAGTGAAGAATCCCCTTCGTCACCCCTCCACTTT. It encodes CASSEESPSSPLHF.